Listed below are T cell receptor beta chains from one sample, sequenced in a study of OX40 agonist ivuxolimab in advanced cancers. The repertoire was sequenced with immunoSEQ multiplex PCR; TCRdb's copy has only in-frame clones and lacks some. The table lists roughly 100,000 clones, 85% to 95% of them singletons. The sequencing here drew on CD4+ or CD8+ T cells sorted from blood, taken in a trial of the OX40 agonist ivuxolimab. These receptors were taken from an adult with an advanced solid tumor such as melanoma, head and neck, liver or kidney cancer. Each CDR3 is given with its conserved first and last residue. D genes are given only for firm matches. Some rows mark clone size as missing; the rest say once, few, many or name a class of expanded clone.

j_gene	abundance	d_gene	v_gene	CDR3aa	CDR3nt
TRBJ1-1	.	.	TRBV6-5	CASSPDTGRDTEAFF	TGTGCCAGCAGTCCTGATACAGGGAGGGACACTGAAGCTTTCTTT
TRBJ1-4	.	.	TRBV5-5	CASSGTPNEKLFF	TGTGCCAGCAGCGGGACCCCTAATGAAAAACTGTTTTTT
TRBJ2-3	.	.	TRBV5-4	CASSLGAGAYTQYF	TGTGCCAGCAGCTTGGGGGCGGGGGCTTATACGCAGTATTTT
TRBJ1-5	.	.	TRBV19	CASKNDYTFYSNQPQHF	TGTGCCAGTAAAAACGATTACACCTTTTATAGCAATCAGCCCCAGCATTTT
TRBJ1-1	.	.	TRBV2	CASRRGGFSNTEAFF	TGTGCCAGCCGGCGTGGTGGGTTTTCGAACACTGAAGCTTTCTTT
TRBJ2-1	.	TRBD1	TRBV4-3	CASSPGQGAASYNEQFF	TGCGCCAGCAGCCCCGGACAGGGGGCGGCCTCCTACAATGAGCAGTTCTTC
TRBJ2-1	.	.	TRBV6-5	CASSYESNEQFF	TGTGCCAGCAGTTACGAGTCCAATGAGCAGTTCTTC
TRBJ2-7	.	TRBD1	TRBV2	CASRGDRSSYEQYF	TGTGCCAGCAGGGGGGACAGGAGCTCCTACGAGCAGTACTTC
TRBJ2-1	few	.	TRBV7-2	CASSQNPGSRFF	TGTGCCAGCAGCCAGAATCCAGGGTCGCGATTCTTC
TRBJ1-4	.	.	TRBV6-1	CASKIQPGNEKLFF	TGTGCCAGCAAAATACAGCCCGGGAATGAAAAACTGTTTTTT
TRBJ2-5	.	.	TRBV2	CASSVGLQETQYF	TGTGCCAGCAGTGTCGGATTGCAAGAGACCCAGTACTTC
TRBJ2-3	.	.	TRBV11-2	CASRPTKWGADTQYF	TGTGCCAGCAGACCAACCAAGTGGGGGGCAGATACGCAGTATTTT
TRBJ2-3	.	.	TRBV30	CAWAFGTDTQYF	TGTGCCTGGGCCTTCGGCACAGATACGCAGTATTTT
TRBJ1-3	.	.	TRBV5-1	CASSGGTEGNTIYF	TGCGCCAGCAGCGGAGGGACGGAAGGAAACACCATATATTTT
TRBJ1-6	few	TRBD1	TRBV5-4	CASSLPGTVNQPLHF	TGTGCCAGCAGCTTGCCGGGGACAGTTAATCAGCCCCTCCACTTT
TRBJ2-2	.	.	TRBV15	CATSRGGAANTGELFF	TGTGCCACCAGCAGAGGGGGGGCAGCGAACACCGGGGAGCTGTTTTTT
TRBJ2-1	.	TRBD2	TRBV6-6	CASSTGLAYYNEQFF	TGTGCCAGCAGCACGGGACTAGCCTATTACAATGAGCAGTTCTTC
TRBJ1-1	.	.	TRBV7-9	CASSLQGNTEAFF	TGTGCCAGCAGCCTACAGGGCAACACTGAAGCTTTCTTT
TRBJ1-5	once	TRBD1	TRBV6-4	CASRSGQPRNQPQHF	TGTGCCAGCAGGTCGGGACAGCCACGCAATCAGCCCCAGCATTTT
TRBJ2-3	.	.	TRBV7-2	CASSFTNTQYF	TGTGCCAGCAGCTTCACGAATACGCAGTATTTT